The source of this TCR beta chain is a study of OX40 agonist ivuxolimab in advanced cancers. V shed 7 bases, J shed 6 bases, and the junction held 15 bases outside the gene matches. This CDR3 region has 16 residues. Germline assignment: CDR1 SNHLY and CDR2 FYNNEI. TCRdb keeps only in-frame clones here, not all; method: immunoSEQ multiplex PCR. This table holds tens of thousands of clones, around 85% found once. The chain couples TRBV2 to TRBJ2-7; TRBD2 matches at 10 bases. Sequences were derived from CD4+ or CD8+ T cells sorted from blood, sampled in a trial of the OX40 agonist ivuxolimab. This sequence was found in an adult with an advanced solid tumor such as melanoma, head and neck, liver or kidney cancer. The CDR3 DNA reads TGTGCCAGCAAGGAATCTAGCGGGAGACTTAGGGGCGAGCAGTACTTC. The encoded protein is CASKESSGRLRGEQYF. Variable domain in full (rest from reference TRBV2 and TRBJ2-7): EPEVTQTPSHQVTQMGQEVILRCVPISNHLYFYWYRQILGQKVEFLVSFYNNEISEKSEIFDDQFSVERPDGSNFTLKIRSTKLEDSAMYFCASKESSGRLRGEQYFGPGTRLTVT.